This section outlines one T cell receptor beta chain sequence together with its context. Its antigen is not yet known. The input lacks base qualities; no much larger clone sits a single base away. Donors formed part of the validation cohort, which comprised some 120 subjects and was distinct from the first cohort of under 750 subjects. This entry belongs to a study of cytomegalovirus exposure and HLA in healthy donors (dated by TCRdb to 2016 to 2017). With regard to the full study: The 650 to 750 repertoires of the first cohort and the 95 to 150 validation repertoires were produced on the same platform, according to a later analysis. The study was designed to test whether signatures of past pathogen exposure could be identified by cataloging public T cell receptors. A separate validation cohort of roughly 130 different subjects was used in addition to the roughly 670-subject first cohort. High-throughput TCR immunosequencing, statistical association of individual TCRs with disease status, and machine learning were combined to predict cytomegalovirus infection status.

Broad study findings and their caveats: In the study, around 160 TCR beta chains were listed as associated with cytomegalovirus. A later analysis found that TCRs clustered in the first cohort also tended to co-occur in the approximately 120 validation repertoires, with approximately 93% of cluster scores above 0. Across donors, most TCR sequences were observed very rarely, whereas some public TCRs were present in many individuals. The classifier was reported to diagnose cytomegalovirus status with high specificity and sensitivity in both the original cohort and the validation cohort. The authors suggested that the approach could potentially be generalized to other disease states and immunological phenotypes. A later analysis had no HLA typing for the validation cohort, so co-occurrence there was scored across all 130 or so repertoires. Three of the identified cytomegalovirus-associated TCR beta chains were confirmed in vitro to be specific for cytomegalovirus antigens.

Library preparation used the immunoSEQ multiplex PCR assay. In the paper's pipeline: A statistical classification framework was built to diagnose cytomegalovirus status from the catalog of TCR beta chain sequences. The clones in this table, taken by TCRdb from immuneACCESS, are in-frame only. Not every clone is retained; where verified, under half of the shortfall comes from an unresolved V gene, and the cause of the rest is unknown. V, J and clone size are taken as reported in that table, and D and trimming were inferred from the DNA itself. In all, the sample holds 110,000 or so clones, and about 85% of those were seen once. 3% of the sample lies in the top ten. V is pruned by 5 bases and J by 10 bases, leaving 13 bases of the junction without a gene match. The CDR3 spans 17 residues, from the cysteine through the phenylalanine. Just CDR3 DNA is preserved here, 51 bases in frame from base 1. Reading the germline V gene (reference sequence) gives CDR1 MNHEY and CDR2 SMNVEV.

The receptor's source is a woman aged 18-30 years in good health and CMV-seronegative. The chain joins TRBV27 to TRBJ2-1, with TRBD2 identical over 14 junction bases. Sample: PBMCs. The CDR3 amino acid sequence is: CASSLRTSGGFGFEQFF. The nucleotides are TGTGCCAGCAGTCTCCGGACTAGCGGGGGGTTTGGTTTCGAGCAGTTCTTC.